The 9 T cell receptor beta chains listed next were all sequenced from one sample in a study of cytomegalovirus exposure and HLA in healthy donors (dated by TCRdb to 2016 to 2017). The library was prepared using the immunoSEQ multiplex PCR assay. A mixture of 60 forward primers for TCR Vbeta segments and 13 reverse primers for TCR Jbeta segments was used in the multiplex PCR. Imported from immuneACCESS, the table was reduced by TCRdb to in-frame sequences with V and J called. These copies leave out some clones; in studies compared against another copy, an unresolved V gene accounts for under half, and the cause of the remainder is not known. Across this sample there are roughly 150,000 clones, with less than 90% seen only once. The ten biggest clones cover around 1% of the sample. Source material: PBMCs. Receptors were obtained from a man younger than 40 in good health and CMV-seronegative.

The genes are TRBV2 and TRBJ1-2, with 7 bases fitting TRBD1. Germline CDR1 is SNHLY and CDR2 is FYNNEI. V was pared by 7 bases and J by 2 bases, with 13 bases of the junction left unmatched. This CDR3 is 16 amino acids long. The CDR3 spells CASKGSGGKQNYGYTF. CDR3 nucleotides: TGTGCCAGCAAAGGGTCAGGGGGAAAGCAAAACTATGGCTACACCTTC.

The rearrangement links TRBV19 to TRBJ1-3; 7 bases are a match to TRBD1. The germline CDR1 and CDR2 sequences are LNHDA and SQIVND (reference sequence). V lost 7 bases and J lost 4; bases outside the gene matches: 7. The CDR3 contains 14 residues. CDR3 in DNA: TGTGCCAGTACCCTCGACAGGGTAGGAAACACCATATATTTT. Residues: CASTLDRVGNTIYF.

V usage is TRBV5-4 and J usage is TRBJ1-4; tentative D call: TRBD1 (6 bases). The germline CDR1 and CDR2 sequences are SGHNT and YYREEE (reference sequence). The CDR3 covers 15 residues. Trimming shortened V by 3 bases and J by 7 bases, and 16 bases separated the two germline ends. CDR3: CASSSQGDSGEKLFF. The CDR3 DNA is TGTGCCAGCAGCTCACAGGGAGATTCGGGTGAAAAACTGTTTTTT. Supplemented by reference TRBV5-4 and TRBJ1-4, the full variable domain reads ETGVTQSPTHLIKTRGQQVTLRCSSQSGHNTVSWYQQALGQGPQFIFQYYREEENGRGNFPPRFSGLQFPNYSSELNVNALELDDSALYLCASSSQGDSGEKLFFGSGTQLSVL.

This sequence joins TRBV11-2 and TRBJ2-7, with D perhaps matching TRBD1 (5 bases). Germline CDR1 reads SGHAT; CDR2 reads FQNNGV. The CDR3 is made up of 12 amino acids. V lost 2 bases and J 3 bases, leaving 5 bases between the germline ends. The CDR3 region has the DNA TGTGCCAGCAGCTTACAGGGCTACGAGCAGTACTTC. Translated: CASSLQGYEQYF.

V is TRBV15 and J is TRBJ2-2; D not certain. This CDR3 is 15 amino acids long. Between the trimmed V and J ends, which lost 0 bases and 4 bases, there was a span of 9 bases. Looked up from germline, CDR1 is LNHNV and CDR2 is YYDKDF (reference sequence). This CDR3 is CATSRDLGVTGELFF. The CDR3 bases are TGTGCCACCAGCAGAGATCTAGGAGTCACCGGGGAGCTGTTTTTT.

The chain is built from TRBV29-1 and TRBJ2-3, with D unresolved. V dropped 7 bases and J dropped 5 bases, with 10 bases sitting between them. This CDR3 is 11 amino acids long. CDR1 SQVTM and CDR2 ANQGSEA come from the germline V gene. The CDR3 bases are TGCAGCGACCTTCGCGGAGATACGCAGTATTTT. Encoded protein: CSDLRGDTQYF.

This rearrangement joins TRBV2 to TRBJ2-7, with D maybe TRBD2 (6 bases). Germline CDR1 is SNHLY and CDR2 is FYNNEI. V gave up 6 bases and J gave up 2 bases, with 17 bases separating them. The CDR3 spans 15 residues. Here the CDR3 reads CASSSTGGLTYEQYF. As DNA, the CDR3 is TGTGCCAGCAGCTCGACCGGGGGTTTAACCTACGAGCAGTACTTC. Full variable domain (remainder filled in from reference TRBV2 and TRBJ2-7): EPEVTQTPSHQVTQMGQEVILRCVPISNHLYFYWYRQILGQKVEFLVSFYNNEISEKSEIFDDQFSVERPDGSNFTLKIRSTKLEDSAMYFCASSSTGGLTYEQYFGPGTRLTVT.

V gene TRBV7-8 combines with J gene TRBJ2-6; 9 bases are a match to TRBD1. Unmatched junction bases numbered 12, after V lost 5 bases and J lost 1 base. This CDR3 spans 19 amino acids. Germline lookup yields CDR1 SGHVS and CDR2 FQNEAQ. CDR3 bases: TGTGCCAGCAGCCACCAACCCGGGACAGGGATTTCTGGGGCCAACGTCCTGACTTTC. Protein sequence: CASSHQPGTGISGANVLTF.

The gene calls are TRBV7-9 and TRBJ2-5, with 8 bases identical to TRBD1. The tail of the sequence fits TRBJ2-7 better, so the J call may be wrong. The CDR3 sequence is 15 residues long. Germline CDR1 SEHNR, CDR2 FQNEAQ (reference sequence). CDR3 nucleotides: TGTGCCAGCAGCTTAGGGGGACAGGCCTCCTACGAGCAGTACTTC. Protein product: CASSLGGQASYEQYF.